This T cell receptor beta chain came from a study of spatial heterogeneity in lung cancer. Study-wide results and limits: Tumoral mutation counts were tracked by counts of expanded intratumoral alpha and beta TCRs. Among tumor T cells, estimated coverage was roughly 7% for alpha chains and 13% to 15% for beta chains.

MiXCR was run by TCRdb on the 5' RACE reads, yielding one entry per CDR3 protein. The repertoire consists of about 23,000 distinct CDR3 sequences, with approximately 4.8% occurring once and the leading ten covering roughly 9.9%. Time point defined: sample taken at primary tumor resection. The CDR3 length is 15 residues. Germline loops: CDR1 SGHNT, CDR2 YENEEA. A word on this clonotype: What it recognizes is unknown. This may be a read error, as it is one base from a much larger clone.

The genes are TRBV11-3 and TRBJ2-2; 9 bases fit TRBD1. The sequence was collected from a male donor with early-stage non-small cell lung cancer. Source: lung tumor tissue, taken at surgery. CDR3 DNA sequence: TGTGCCGGCAGCACCAGGACAGGGGATGCCGGGGAGCTGTTTTTT. Its translation is CAGSTRTGDAGELFF.